The following is a T cell receptor beta chain sequence with its context. This entry comes from a study of blood T cell repertoires in COVID-19. Study-level information: Specimens from acute and convalescent COVID-19 originated in the United States, Italy and Spain.

As originally analysed: Reference gene primer amplification gave nucleated cell count estimates. TCRdb keeps only in-frame clones here, not all; method: immunoSEQ multiplex PCR. That table gives V, J and clone size, and the DNA gave D and trimming. The sample shows around 190,000 clones, 86% of them seen only once. V was cut by 0 bases and J by 2 bases, with 14 bases left in between. The germline V gene encodes CDR1 GTSNPN and CDR2 SVGIG (reference sequence). This CDR3 has 15 amino acids. The receptor was derived from a man between 65 and 80 years old with active or convalescent COVID-19. Input material: peripheral blood. The V and J genes are TRBV30 and TRBJ2-7; D remains ambiguous. The CDR3 nucleotides read TGTGCCTGGAGTGTAGGTCTTACACTAACCTACGAGCAGTACTTC. The encoded protein is CAWSVGLTLTYEQYF.